This entry lists 10 T cell receptor beta chains sequenced from one sample in a study of pediatric ulcerative colitis. This table comes from immunoSEQ multiplex PCR, and its TCRdb copy is limited to in-frame clones, with some not included. Of about 15,000 clones in the sample, about 74% were seen once. The rectum was sampled with one to two pinch biopsies at colonoscopy. The specimen sequenced was gut tissue. Source of these receptors: a girl between 5 and 17 years old with moderate ulcerative colitis.

The gene calls are TRBV11-2 and TRBJ2-7; tentative D call: TRBD2 (5 bases). Germline V gene sequence: CDR1 SGHAT, CDR2 FQNNGV. The CDR3 totals 14 residues. V was clipped by 0 bases and J by 3 bases, with 9 bases between them. This CDR3 is CASSLDRAVYEQYF. The CDR3, as DNA: TGTGCCAGCAGCTTAGATCGAGCGGTCTACGAGCAGTACTTC.

The chain carries TRBV5-4 and TRBJ1-1, with 10 bases fitting TRBD1. Per the germline V gene, CDR1 is SGHNT and CDR2 is YYREEE (reference sequence). This CDR3 region has 15 residues. The trim removed 4 bases at V and 0 bases at J, leaving 3 bases unmatched. The CDR3 bases are TGTGCCAGCAGCCCGGGGACAGGGGTGAACACTGAAGCTTTCTTT. This codes for CASSPGTGVNTEAFF.

Regarding this clone: Additional DNA sequences in this sample encode the identical CDR3. The chain uses TRBV7-3 and TRBJ2-2, with TRBD1 identical over 8 bases. The germline CDR1 and CDR2 sequences are SGHTA and FQGTGA. Germline trimming cut 6 bases from V and 1 base from J; bases unmatched to any gene: 4. This CDR3 region has 15 residues. CDR3 region: CASRAGTGNTGELFF. CDR3 bases: TGTGCCAGCAGGGCAGGGACAGGGAACACCGGGGAGCTGTTTTTT.

Note on this clone: Compared with germline, one end of the junction differs, possibly owing to a read error. The chain links TRBV10-3 to TRBJ2-5, with TRBD2 matching 11 bases. Germline CDR1 reads ENHRY; CDR2 reads SYGVKD. This CDR3 has 15 residues. Written as DNA, the CDR3 is TGTACCATCAGTGAGGGTGCTAGCGGGGGGAAGACCCAGTACTTC. It yields the protein CTISEGASGGKTQYF.

This clone was counted between two and nine times. The chain has TRBV11-3 and TRBJ2-1; TRBD2 matches 15 bases. Germline assignment: CDR1 SGHNT and CDR2 YENEEA. V lost 3 bases, J lost 6 bases, and 6 bases stayed unmatched. CDR3 size: 17 residues. CDR3 coding DNA: TGTGCCAGCAGCTTCGGACTAGCGGGAGGGCTAAGCAATGAGCAGTTCTTC. The encoded protein is CASSFGLAGGLSNEQFF.

This clone was detected a few times. This chain joins TRBV7-9 and TRBJ1-6, with D possibly TRBD1 on 6 matching bases. The CDR3 contains 15 residues. CDR1 and CDR2 from the germline V gene are SEHNR and FQNEAQ (reference sequence). Deletions cut 3 bases from V and 5 bases from J, with 11 bases between. CDR3 region: CASSFSRGHNSPLHF. The CDR3 coding sequence is TGTGCCAGCAGCTTCAGCAGGGGCCATAATTCACCCCTCCACTTT.

V usage is TRBV30 and J usage is TRBJ2-7; a weak D match, TRBD2 (6 bases). The V gene lost 1 base and the J gene lost 7 bases, with 17 bases spanning the gap. The CDR3 extends over 14 amino acids. Germline CDR1 is GTSNPN and CDR2 is SVGIG (reference sequence). CDR3 nucleotide sequence: TGTGCCTGGAGTGAGGGAGGCGGGATCTGGGAGCAGTACTTC. It yields the protein CAWSEGGGIWEQYF.

The table lists this clone with a few counts. The chain uses TRBV27 and TRBJ2-7, with 9 bases matching TRBD1. Germline CDR1 and CDR2: MNHEY and SMNVEV (reference sequence). Trimming took 2 bases from V and 6 from J; bases not matched to a gene: 5. The CDR3 loop spans 14 amino acids. The CDR3 DNA sequence: TGTGCCAGCAGTTTACTGGGACAGGGCGGCGAGCAGTACTTC. This encodes CASSLLGQGGEQYF.

The chain is built from TRBV4-1 and TRBJ2-1; D perhaps matches TRBD2 (7 bases). V was pared by 4 bases and J by 0 bases, with 16 bases between. The CDR3 contains 17 residues. The germline CDR1 and CDR2 sequences are MGHRA and YSYEKL. The CDR3 coding sequence is TGCGCCAGCAGCCCCCGAAAGGGGGGGAGCTCCTACAATGAGCAGTTCTTC. Translating it yields CASSPRKGGSSYNEQFF.

This clone has just one count. This rearrangement joins TRBV10-3 to TRBJ2-7; D possibly corresponds to TRBD1 (6 bases). The germline V gene encodes CDR1 ENHRY and CDR2 SYGVKD. Trimming removed 6 bases from V and 3 bases from J, with 15 bases in between. The CDR3 spans 14 residues. The CDR3 reads CAIRQDRMGYEQYF. The CDR3, as DNA: TGTGCCATCAGACAAGACAGGATGGGCTACGAGCAGTACTTC.